What follows are 5 T cell receptor beta chains derived from one specimen sequenced in a study of cytomegalovirus exposure and HLA in healthy donors. PCR amplification relied on 60 Vbeta primers (plus 13 Jbeta primers). Here immunoSEQ multiplex PCR was the method, and the copy in TCRdb shows in-frame clones only, minus some. The repertoire consists of some 120,000 clones, with about three quarters occurring once and the leading ten covering approximately 3.6%. The source material was PBMCs. All receptors derive from a man in his thirties or forties in good health and CMV-seronegative.

The sample holds a few counts of this clone. The V and J genes are TRBV9 and TRBJ2-1; 7 bases line up with TRBD2. Trimming at V came to 0 bases and at J to 3 bases, leaving 6 bases not matched to a gene. CDR3 length: 16 residues. The germline V gene encodes CDR1 SGDLS and CDR2 YYNGEE. CDR3 loop: CASSVGGGSLYNEQFF. DNA for the CDR3: TGTGCCAGCAGCGTAGGGGGCGGGAGTCTCTACAATGAGCAGTTCTTC. The full variable domain, its missing parts supplied by reference TRBV9 and TRBJ2-1, is DSGVTQTPKHLITATGQRVTLRCSPRSGDLSVYWYQQSLDQGLQFLIQYYNGEERAKGNILERFSAQQFPDLHSELNLSSLELGDSALYFCASSVGGGSLYNEQFFGPGTRLTVL.

The chain employs TRBV27 and TRBJ2-5; TRBD1 is a possible D gene (5 bases). This CDR3 region has 13 residues. Deletions cut 6 bases from V and 3 bases from J, with 11 bases between. CDR1 and CDR2 from the germline V gene are MNHEY and SMNVEV (reference sequence). CDR3 DNA sequence: TGTGCCAGCAGCCGACAGCACAAAGAGACCCAGTACTTC. This codes for CASSRQHKETQYF.

This chain joins TRBV30 and TRBJ2-7; no definite D call. The CDR3 contains 13 residues. Trimming removed 0 bases at V and 6 bases at J, with 12 bases between. Looked up from germline, CDR1 is GTSNPN and CDR2 is SVGIG (reference sequence). Written as DNA, the CDR3 is TGTGCCTGGAGTGTTGTCCACCAGCGCGAGCAGTACTTC. Amino acid sequence: CAWSVVHQREQYF. The variable domain in full, with the rest retrieved from reference TRBV30 and TRBJ2-7, is SQTIHQWPATLVQPVGSPLSLECTVEGTSNPNLYWYRQAAGRGLQLLFYSVGIGQISSEVPQNLSASRPQDRQFILSSKKLLLSDSGFYLCAWSVVHQREQYFGPGTRLTVT.

This chain uses TRBV5-1 with TRBJ1-5, with 7 bases lining up with TRBD1. With V trimmed by 0 bases and J by 4 bases, 7 bases remained unmatched. The CDR3 has 16 residues. Germline V lookup: CDR1 SGHRS, CDR2 YFSETQ. CDR3 sequence: CASSLGGTASNQPQHF. DNA for the CDR3: TGCGCCAGCAGCTTGGGGGGGACAGCTTCTAATCAGCCCCAGCATTTT.

The genes are TRBV9 and TRBJ1-1, with D perhaps matching TRBD1 (6 bases). Deletions cut 4 bases from V and 4 bases from J, with 26 bases between. Germline CDR1 reads SGDLS; CDR2 reads YYNGEE. The CDR3 is 18 residues long. This CDR3 reads CASSQPRGGGMMGTEAFF. In DNA, the CDR3 is TGTGCCAGCAGCCAGCCCCGAGGGGGGGGGATGATGGGCACTGAAGCTTTCTTT.